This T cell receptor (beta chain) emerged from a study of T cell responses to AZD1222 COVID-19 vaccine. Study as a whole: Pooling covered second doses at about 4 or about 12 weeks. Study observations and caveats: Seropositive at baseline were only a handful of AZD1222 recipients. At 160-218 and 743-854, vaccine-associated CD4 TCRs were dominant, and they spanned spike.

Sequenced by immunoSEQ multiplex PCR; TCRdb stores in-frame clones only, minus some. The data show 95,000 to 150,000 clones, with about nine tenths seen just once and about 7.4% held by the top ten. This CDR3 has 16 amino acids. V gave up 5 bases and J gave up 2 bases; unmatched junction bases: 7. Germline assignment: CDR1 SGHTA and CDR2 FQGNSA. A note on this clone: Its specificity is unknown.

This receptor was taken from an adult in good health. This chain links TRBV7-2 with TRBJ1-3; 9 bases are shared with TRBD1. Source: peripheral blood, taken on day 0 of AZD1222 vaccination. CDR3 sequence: CASSPDRGRTGNTIYF. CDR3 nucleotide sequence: TGTGCCAGCAGCCCGGACAGGGGTCGGACTGGAAACACCATATATTTT. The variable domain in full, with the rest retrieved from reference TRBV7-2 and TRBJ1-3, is GAGVSQSPSNKVTEKGKDVELRCDPISGHTALYWYRQSLGQGLEFLIYFQGNSAPDKSGLPSDRFSAERTGGSVSTLTIQRTQQEDSAVYLCASSPDRGRTGNTIYFGEGSWLTVV.